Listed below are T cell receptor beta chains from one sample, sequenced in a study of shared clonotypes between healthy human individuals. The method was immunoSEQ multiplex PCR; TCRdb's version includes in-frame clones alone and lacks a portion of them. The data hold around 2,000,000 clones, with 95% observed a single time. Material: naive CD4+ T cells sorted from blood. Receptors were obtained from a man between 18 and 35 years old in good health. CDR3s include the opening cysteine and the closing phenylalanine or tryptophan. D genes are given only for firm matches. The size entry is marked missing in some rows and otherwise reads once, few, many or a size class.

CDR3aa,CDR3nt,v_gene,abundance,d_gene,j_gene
CASSLDRSFNQPQHF,TGTGCCAGCAGCTTAGACAGGTCCTTCAATCAGCCCCAGCATTTT,TRBV7-2,once,NA,TRBJ1-5
CASSPVRGLYEQYF,TGTGCCAGCTCACCGGTAAGGGGGCTCTACGAGCAGTACTTC,TRBV18,NA,TRBD1,TRBJ2-7
CASRYNPGELFF,TGTGCCAGCAGATATAATCCCGGGGAGCTGTTTTTT,TRBV2,NA,NA,TRBJ2-2
CASSLGPSGGLQETQYF,TGCGCCAGCAGCTTGGGTCCTAGCGGGGGACTCCAAGAGACCCAGTACTTC,TRBV5-1,once,TRBD2,TRBJ2-5
CASRIDRMNTGELFF,TGCGCCAGCAGAATAGACAGGATGAACACCGGGGAGCTGTTTTTT,TRBV10-2,NA,NA,TRBJ2-2
CATRGRNYGYTF,TGCGCCACCCGGGGGCGAAACTATGGCTACACCTTC,TRBV10-2,NA,NA,TRBJ1-2
CASSPGLAGGGDFTDTQYF,TGTGCCAGCAGTCCGGGACTAGCGGGGGGCGGGGACTTCACAGATACGCAGTATTTT,TRBV5-6,NA,TRBD2,TRBJ2-3
CATAVGSNEQFF,TGTGCCACCGCGGTGGGTTCAAATGAGCAGTTCTTC,TRBV10-3,NA,NA,TRBJ2-1
CASSVQGADSPLHF,TGTGCCAGCAGCGTACAGGGGGCAGATTCACCCCTCCACTTT,TRBV9,NA,TRBD1,TRBJ1-6
CASSLTGVPYEQYF,TGCGCCAGCAGCTTGACAGGGGTTCCCTACGAGCAGTACTTC,TRBV5-1,NA,TRBD1,TRBJ2-7
CASRGWGDTEAFF,TGTGCCAGCAGGGGGTGGGGAGACACTGAAGCTTTCTTT,TRBV2,NA,NA,TRBJ1-1
CASSLNPGQSNSPLHF,TGTGCCAGCAGCTTAAACCCGGGACAGAGTAATTCACCCCTCCACTTT,TRBV7-6,NA,TRBD1,TRBJ1-6
CSVVSGFTDTQYF,TGCAGCGTTGTTTCGGGATTCACAGATACGCAGTATTTT,TRBV29-1,NA,NA,TRBJ2-3
CASSIRAVDNSPLHF,TGTGCCAGTAGTATTAGGGCAGTGGATAATTCACCCCTCCACTTT,TRBV19,NA,NA,TRBJ1-6
CASSEVWGRGTQYF,TGTGCCAGCAGTGAAGTGTGGGGCCGGGGGACCCAGTACTTC,TRBV6-1,NA,NA,TRBJ2-5
CASSFISRQETQYF,TGTGCCAGCAGTTTCATAAGTCGCCAAGAGACCCAGTACTTC,TRBV6-5,once,NA,TRBJ2-5
CASSLTGGTGANVLTF,TGTGCCAGCTCCTTGACAGGGGGCACTGGGGCCAACGTCCTGACTTTC,TRBV18,NA,TRBD1,TRBJ2-6
CASSSDRGTDTQYF,TGCGCCAGCAGCTCGGACAGGGGAACAGATACGCAGTATTTT,TRBV5-1,NA,TRBD1,TRBJ2-3
CASSIVQLSGANVLTF,TGTGCCAGTAGTATTGTTCAGTTGTCGGGGGCCAACGTCCTGACTTTC,TRBV19,NA,NA,TRBJ2-6
CASSEARGFQETQYF,TGTGCCAGCAGTGAAGCGCGGGGGTTTCAAGAGACCCAGTACTTC,TRBV6-1,NA,TRBD2,TRBJ2-5
CASSLSESYEQYF,TGTGCCAGCTCACTTAGCGAGTCCTACGAGCAGTACTTC,TRBV18,NA,NA,TRBJ2-7
CATSFGTGGLNYGYTF,TGTGCCACCAGCTTCGGGACAGGTGGACTTAACTATGGCTACACCTTC,TRBV15,NA,TRBD1,TRBJ1-2
CASGKNREETQYF,TGTGCCAGCGGAAAGAACAGGGAGGAGACCCAGTACTTC,TRBV2,NA,NA,TRBJ2-5
CAISTGLAGGYNEQFF,TGTGCCATCAGTACCGGACTAGCGGGAGGGTACAATGAGCAGTTCTTC,TRBV10-3,NA,TRBD2,TRBJ2-1
CASNPTEKLFF,TGTGCCAGCAACCCTACGGAAAAACTGTTTTTT,TRBV2,NA,NA,TRBJ1-4
CAREKGQAFF,TGTGCCAGGGAAAAAGGTCAAGCTTTCTTT,TRBV21-1,NA,NA,TRBJ1-1
CASSSRTSGRAGGETQYF,TGCGCCAGCAGCTCCCGGACTAGCGGGAGGGCCGGTGGAGAGACCCAGTACTTC,TRBV5-1,NA,TRBD2,TRBJ2-5
CASSWGSDRNTEAFF,TGCGCCAGCAGCTGGGGATCCGACAGGAACACTGAAGCTTTCTTT,TRBV5-1,NA,NA,TRBJ1-1
CASSDSYPGTGGNQPQHF,TGTGCCAGCAGTGACTCCTACCCTGGGACAGGGGGCAATCAGCCCCAGCATTTT,TRBV6-4,once,TRBD1,TRBJ1-5
CASSLLGGDRGYEQYF,TGTGCCAGCAGTTTATTGGGTGGGGACAGGGGCTACGAGCAGTACTTC,TRBV27,NA,TRBD1,TRBJ2-7
CASRGKTEAFF,TGTGCCAGCAGGGGGAAGACTGAAGCTTTCTTT,TRBV7-8,once,NA,TRBJ1-1
CASSGPPTGVTEAFF,TGTGCCAGCAGCGGACCTCCTACAGGGGTCACTGAAGCTTTCTTT,TRBV5-4,NA,TRBD1,TRBJ1-1
CASSSGQPSYNEQFF,TGTGCCAGCAGCTCCGGCCAGCCCAGCTACAATGAGCAGTTCTTC,TRBV11-2,NA,NA,TRBJ2-1
CASGQGAFGPQHF,TGTGCCAGTGGACAGGGGGCTTTCGGGCCCCAGCATTTT,TRBV28,NA,TRBD1,TRBJ1-5